The 27 T cell receptor beta chains given below trace back to one sample, sequenced in a study of blood T cell repertoires in COVID-19. Repertoires were generated with immunoSEQ multiplex PCR, while TCRdb's copy carries only in-frame clones and drops some. The sample lists 150,000 to 200,000 clones, 70% to 90% occurring once. The material sequenced was peripheral blood. Receptor source: a woman older than 75 with COVID-19, enrolled during active disease.

This sequence joins TRBV3-1 (or the pseudogene TRBV3-2) and TRBJ2-7; 8 nucleotides match TRBD2. CDR1 and CDR2 (germline): LGHDT, YNNKEL (reference sequence). The CDR3 is 15 residues long. Trimming at V came to 4 bases and at J to 4 bases, leaving 9 bases not matched to a gene. This chain's CDR3 is CASSRRVAGMYEQYF. CDR3 coding DNA: TGTGCCAGCAGCCGCCGGGTAGCGGGAATGTACGAGCAGTACTTC.

CDR3 sequence reads: CASSLGGELSYTF. The DNA for the CDR3 is TGTGCCAGCAGCTTAGGGGGGGAGTTGAGCTACACCTTC. The gene calls are TRBV7-2 and TRBJ1-2; tentatively, D is TRBD1 (5 bases). CDR1 SGHTA and CDR2 FQGNSA come from the germline V gene. This CDR3 region has 13 residues. Trimming shortened V by 1 base and J by 9 bases, and 12 bases separated the two germline ends.

This clone was seen a handful of times. This chain joins TRBV24-1 and TRBJ2-2; 9 nucleotides line up with TRBD2. Germline V lookup: CDR1 KGHDR, CDR2 SFDVKD. CDR3 length equals 17 residues. Trimming at V came to 3 bases and at J to 4 bases, leaving 8 bases not matched to a gene. The CDR3 reads CATSDISGSSVTGELFF. The CDR3, as DNA: TGTGCCACCAGTGATATTAGCGGGAGCTCGGTCACCGGGGAGCTGTTTTTT.

The chain joins TRBV5-4 to TRBJ2-5, with a weak D call TRBD2 (7 bases). In germline, CDR1 is SGHNT, CDR2 YYREEE (reference sequence). V gave up 4 bases and J gave up 5 bases, with 18 bases separating them. This CDR3 has 15 residues. DNA for the CDR3: TGTGCCAGCAGCATACGCGGGGGCCTGAGGGAGACCCAGTACTTC. Its translation is CASSIRGGLRETQYF.

The gene calls are TRBV2 and TRBJ1-5; D call uncertain. The germline V and J ends were trimmed by 7 bases and 7 bases, with 14 bases remaining between them. CDR1 and CDR2 from the germline V gene are SNHLY and FYNNEI. The CDR3 spans 13 residues. In nucleotides, the CDR3 is TGTGCCAGCACGCGGCAGACCGACCAGCCCCAGCATTTT. Translated, it gives CASTRQTDQPQHF.

The chain uses TRBV10-3 and TRBJ1-2; 9 bases are a match to TRBD1. V was pared by 4 bases and J by 4 bases, with 1 base of the junction left unmatched. The germline CDR1 and CDR2 sequences are ENHRY and SYGVKD. The CDR3 contains 13 residues. The CDR3 sequence is CAISGGQGYGYTF. In DNA, the CDR3 is TGTGCCATCAGTGGGGGACAGGGCTATGGCTACACCTTC.

The chain links TRBV28 to TRBJ2-7, with TRBD1 matching over 8 bases. Germline loops: CDR1 MDHEN, CDR2 SYDVKM. The CDR3 is 12 amino acids. V was pared by 6 bases and J by 3 bases, with 1 base of the junction left unmatched. The CDR3 loop reads CASRDRVYEQYF. The CDR3 DNA sequence: TGTGCCAGCAGGGACAGGGTCTACGAGCAGTACTTC.

V and J are TRBV6-5 and TRBJ2-7; D is unresolved. CDR3 size: 15 residues. Germline CDR1 and CDR2: MNHEY and SVGAGI. V dropped 5 bases and J dropped 0 bases, with 14 bases sitting between them. Here the CDR3 DNA reads TGTGCCAGCAGTACCGACTGGATAAGCTCCTACGAGCAGTACTTC. Residues: CASSTDWISSYEQYF.

The chain carries TRBV2 and TRBJ1-4, with D unresolved. V was clipped by 7 bases and J by 7 bases, with 7 bases between them. In germline, CDR1 is SNHLY, CDR2 FYNNEI. The CDR3 runs to 11 residues. CDR3 bases: TGTGCCAGCACGGGGTCTGAAAAACTGTTTTTT. It is translated as CASTGSEKLFF.

The chain has TRBV7-2 and TRBJ2-5, with 8 bases that match TRBD1. Trimming removed 4 bases from V and 0 bases from J; junction bases left unmatched: 10. Germline CDR1 reads SGHTA; CDR2 reads FQGNSA. The CDR3 runs 17 residues. The CDR3, as DNA: TGTGCCAGCAGCTCAGTGGGGACAGGCTGGTACCAAGAGACCCAGTACTTC. Translating gives CASSSVGTGWYQETQYF.

CDR3 in DNA: TGTGCCAGCAGCTCCCGAAGACAGGGTTCCTACGAGCAGTACTTC. Translating it yields CASSSRRQGSYEQYF. This chain joins TRBV11-2 and TRBJ2-7; 7 nucleotides match TRBD1. Germline CDR1 SGHAT, CDR2 FQNNGV. V was clipped by 4 bases and J by 1 base; unmatched bases: 7. This CDR3 has 15 amino acids.

The chain employs TRBV30 and TRBJ1-2; maybe TRBD1 (5 bases). V was shortened by 2 bases and J by 5 bases, with 9 bases between the two germline ends. The CDR3 totals 12 residues. Germline V gene sequence: CDR1 GTSNPN, CDR2 SVGIG (reference sequence). The CDR3 DNA is TGTGCCTGGAGTCCAGGGTTATATGGCTACACCTTC. Translation gives CAWSPGLYGYTF.

V and J are TRBV5-6 and TRBJ1-4, with D possibly being TRBD1 (5 bases). CDR1 SGHDT and CDR2 YYEEEE come from the germline V gene. The germline V and J ends were trimmed by 4 bases and 8 bases, with 15 bases remaining between them. The length of the CDR3 is 14 residues. Here the CDR3 reads CASSQGRYGEKLFF. The CDR3 region has the DNA TGTGCCAGCAGCCAGGGAAGGTACGGGGAAAAACTGTTTTTT.

The rearrangement links TRBV19 to TRBJ2-7, with D possibly matching TRBD1 (6 bases). Germline values: CDR1 LNHDA, CDR2 SQIVND (reference sequence). The V end lost 6 bases, the J end lost 4 bases, and 19 bases lay between the germline ends. The CDR3 consists of 15 residues. As DNA, the CDR3 is TGTGCCAGTAGCCCCAGACAGGTTTTCGGATACGAGCAGTACTTC. It codes for CASSPRQVFGYEQYF. The full variable domain, completed using reference TRBV19 and TRBJ2-7, is DGGITQSPKYLFRKEGQNVTLSCEQNLNHDAMYWYRQDPGQGLRLIYYSQIVNDFQKGDIAEGYSVSREKKESFPLTVTSAQKNPTAFYLCASSPRQVFGYEQYFGPGTRLTVT.

The genes are TRBV6-6 and TRBJ1-3; 9 nucleotides agree with TRBD1. Germline lookup yields CDR1 MNHNY and CDR2 SVGAGI (reference sequence). Germline trimming cut 5 bases from V and 4 bases from J; bases unmatched to any gene: 12. CDR3 length: 17 amino acids. CDR3 residues: CASSRTLQGAAGNTIYF. The DNA for the CDR3 is TGTGCCAGCAGTCGCACTCTACAGGGGGCGGCAGGAAACACCATATATTTT.

The chain is built from TRBV9 and TRBJ2-7; D perhaps matches TRBD2 (6 bases). V was trimmed by 2 bases and J by 1 base, leaving 10 bases between them. Germline V gene data show CDR1 as SGDLS and CDR2 as YYNGEE. This CDR3 spans 14 amino acids. CDR3 nucleotides: TGTGCCAGCAGCGTCGGGACTCTGTCCTACGAGCAGTACTTC. This sequence encodes CASSVGTLSYEQYF.

This chain connects TRBV29-1 to TRBJ2-7; maybe TRBD1 (6 bases). The length of the CDR3 is 12 residues. Trimming removed 7 bases at V and 5 bases at J, with 15 bases between. Germline assignment: CDR1 SQVTM and CDR2 ANQGSEA. The CDR3 DNA follows: TGCAGCGCCTATGGCAGGGGAGACGAGCAGTACTTC. It specifies CSAYGRGDEQYF.

The chain joins TRBV4-1 to TRBJ2-1; TRBD2 might be the D (5 bases). The V and J ends lost 4 bases and 0 bases respectively, with 16 bases between them. CDR3 length equals 17 residues. CDR1 is MGHRA, CDR2 YSYEKL, per germline. The CDR3 region is CASSRSLSGFSYNEQFF. The CDR3 DNA is TGCGCCAGCAGCCGCAGCTTAAGCGGATTCTCCTACAATGAGCAGTTCTTC.

The J gene is TRBJ2-1, the V gene TRBV30; TRBD2 agrees at 9 bases. The CDR3 consists of 14 residues. Germline values: CDR1 GTSNPN, CDR2 SVGIG (reference sequence). The J segment lost 6 bases and the V segment lost 4 bases, leaving 7 bases of the junction unmatched. CDR3 loop: CAWTGTSSVNEQFF. Here the CDR3 DNA reads TGTGCCTGGACCGGGACTAGCAGTGTCAATGAGCAGTTCTTC.

The rearrangement links TRBV19 to TRBJ1-4; D perhaps matches TRBD1 (5 bases). The CDR3 sequence is 14 residues long. Trimming removed 7 bases at V and 2 bases at J, with 11 bases between. The germline V gene encodes CDR1 LNHDA and CDR2 SQIVND (reference sequence). Here the CDR3 DNA reads TGTGCCAGTATCGCTGGGGGGACTAATGAAAAACTGTTTTTT. Its protein product is CASIAGGTNEKLFF.

CDR3 sequence: CAWRGGGYNSPLHF. CDR3 sequence (DNA): TGTGCCTGGAGGGGGGGAGGATATAATTCACCCCTCCACTTT. This sequence joins TRBV30 and TRBJ1-6; the D gene is possibly TRBD1 (5 bases). The germline gives CDR1 GTSNPN, CDR2 SVGIG (reference sequence). Trimming took 3 bases from V and 4 from J, leaving 10 bases between them. The CDR3 length is 14 residues.

The chain combines TRBV9 with TRBJ1-1; 11 nucleotides align to TRBD1. The CDR3 totals 15 residues. In germline, CDR1 is SGDLS, CDR2 YYNGEE. Trimming took 4 bases from V and 3 from J; bases not matched to a gene: 5. The CDR3 sequence is CASSYRTGGDTEAFF. The CDR3 bases are TGTGCCAGCAGCTATAGGACAGGGGGCGACACTGAAGCTTTCTTT.

This clone was counted once. The chain has TRBV3-1 (or the pseudogene TRBV3-2) and TRBJ2-7, with 11 bases matching TRBD2. The V and J ends lost 4 bases and 1 base, in that order; junction bases with no gene match: 3. The germline gives CDR1 LGHDT, CDR2 YNNKEL (reference sequence). This CDR3 region has 15 residues. CDR3 sequence: CASSLTSGSSYEQYF. The CDR3 nucleotides are TGTGCCAGCAGCCTAACTAGCGGGAGTTCCTACGAGCAGTACTTC.

J is TRBJ2-3 and V is TRBV7-3; D may be TRBD2 (6 bases). V lost 5 bases, J lost 7 bases, and 13 bases lay in between. The germline V gene has CDR1 SGHTA and CDR2 FQGTGA. The CDR3 runs to 13 residues. CDR3 amino acids: CASSHGGEYTQYF. Written as DNA, the CDR3 is TGTGCCAGCAGCCATGGAGGGGAATATACGCAGTATTTT.

This sequence joins TRBV19 and TRBJ2-3; D gene ambiguous. The V and J ends lost 5 bases and 8 bases respectively, with 14 bases between them. The CDR3 is made up of 13 amino acids. In germline, CDR1 is LNHDA, CDR2 SQIVND (reference sequence). CDR3 nucleotide sequence: TGTGCCAGTAGTGCTGTACGTAAAGCTACGCAGTATTTT. It specifies CASSAVRKATQYF. Together with reference TRBV19 and TRBJ2-3, the CDR3 gives the full variable domain: DGGITQSPKYLFRKEGQNVTLSCEQNLNHDAMYWYRQDPGQGLRLIYYSQIVNDFQKGDIAEGYSVSREKKESFPLTVTSAQKNPTAFYLCASSAVRKATQYFGPGTRLTVL.

This rearrangement joins TRBV2 to TRBJ2-3; 10 nucleotides match TRBD2. With V trimmed by 8 bases and J by 0 bases, 2 bases remained unmatched. Germline assignment: CDR1 SNHLY and CDR2 FYNNEI. CDR3 length: 14 residues. The CDR3 nucleotides read TGTGCCAGCCAGCGGGAGGGTAGCACAGATACGCAGTATTTT. Residues: CASQREGSTDTQYF.

This clone was picked up one time. J is TRBJ2-1 and V is TRBV7-2; tentatively, D is TRBD2 (7 bases). This CDR3 is 17 amino acids long. V dropped 4 bases and J dropped 4 bases, with 20 bases sitting between them. Germline V gives CDR1 SGHTA, CDR2 FQGNSA. The CDR3 is CASSSFAGAAGYNEQFF. The CDR3 DNA is TGTGCCAGCAGCTCATTCGCGGGGGCAGCTGGTTACAATGAGCAGTTCTTC.